A single sample is the source of the 13 T cell receptor beta chains below, sequenced in a study of cytomegalovirus exposure and HLA in healthy donors listed by TCRdb under 2017. To prepare the library, the immunoSEQ multiplex PCR assay was applied. A mixture of 60 forward primers for TCR Vbeta segments and 13 reverse primers for TCR Jbeta segments was used in the multiplex PCR. Imported from immuneACCESS, the table was reduced by TCRdb to in-frame sequences with V and J called. These copies leave out some clones; in studies compared against another copy, an unresolved V gene accounts for under half, and the cause of the remainder is not known. This sample gives 150,000 to 200,000 clones in total; about four fifths of them show up just once. The ten largest clones represent 1.5% to 2% of the sample. The sample was PBMCs. All receptors come from a young woman in good health and CMV-seronegative.

V usage is TRBV6-5 and J usage is TRBJ1-4; 9 bases align to TRBD1. The ends lost 0 bases at V and 5 bases at J; junction bases unmatched: 1. Germline CDR1 reads MNHEY; CDR2 reads SVGAGI. The length of the CDR3 is 15 residues. The CDR3 here is CASSYSGTGNEKLFF. CDR3 nucleotide sequence: TGTGCCAGCAGTTACTCCGGGACAGGGAATGAAAAACTGTTTTTT.

V is TRBV2 and J is TRBJ1-2, with 8 bases lining up with TRBD1. After removal of 6 bases from V and 8 bases from J, the junction contained 8 bases not matched to a gene. Germline V gene lookup returns CDR1 SNHLY and CDR2 FYNNEI. The CDR3 loop spans 13 amino acids. The CDR3: CASRGTGADGYTF. CDR3 nucleotides: TGTGCCAGCAGGGGGACAGGAGCGGACGGCTACACCTTC.

V gene TRBV2 combines with J gene TRBJ2-5; 13 nucleotides line up with TRBD2. This CDR3 is 15 amino acids long. V dropped 6 bases and J dropped 2; count of bases not matched to a gene: 3. CDR1 SNHLY and CDR2 FYNNEI come from the germline V gene. CDR3 sequence: CASRGTSGVQETQYF. The CDR3 DNA sequence: TGTGCCAGCAGGGGGACTAGCGGGGTTCAAGAGACCCAGTACTTC. The full variable domain, rest sourced from reference TRBV2 and TRBJ2-5, is EPEVTQTPSHQVTQMGQEVILRCVPISNHLYFYWYRQILGQKVEFLVSFYNNEISEKSEIFDDQFSVERPDGSNFTLKIRSTKLEDSAMYFCASRGTSGVQETQYFGPGTRLLVL.

The rearrangement uses TRBV5-1 and TRBJ1-3; TRBD1 is a possible D gene (6 bases). The CDR3 is 18 amino acids. V shed 0 bases and J shed 0 bases, with 16 bases lying between them. Germline V gives CDR1 SGHRS, CDR2 YFSETQ. CDR3: CASSLGFGQGFSGNTIYF. The CDR3 DNA is TGCGCCAGCAGCTTGGGATTTGGTCAGGGGTTCTCTGGAAACACCATATATTTT. Full variable domain (rest looked up from reference TRBV5-1 and TRBJ1-3): KAGVTQTPRYLIKTRGQQVTLSCSPISGHRSVSWYQQTPGQGLQFLFEYFSETQRNKGNFPGRFSGRQFSNSRSEMNVSTLELGDSALYLCASSLGFGQGFSGNTIYFGEGSWLTVV.

The chain combines TRBV12-5 with TRBJ2-3; D is uncertain. The V and J ends lost 5 bases and 6 bases respectively, with 12 bases between them. The CDR3 consists of 13 residues. The germline V gene has CDR1 LGHNT and CDR2 FRNRAP. CDR3 in DNA: TGTGCTAGTGGTACCGAGAAGCGTGATACGCAGTATTTT. The encoded protein is CASGTEKRDTQYF.

This chain uses TRBV6-1 with TRBJ2-2, with 10 bases fitting TRBD2. V shed 2 bases and J 2 bases; nucleotides not matched to a gene: 5. Germline CDR1 is MNHNS and CDR2 is SASEGT. There are 17 residues in the CDR3. CDR3 DNA: TGTGCCAGCAGTGAAAAGCTAGCGGGGGCTAACACCGGGGAGCTGTTTTTT. Protein: CASSEKLAGANTGELFF.

This chain links TRBV2 with TRBJ1-6, with 8 bases identical to TRBD1. Germline V gene lookup returns CDR1 SNHLY and CDR2 FYNNEI. J gave up 7 bases and V 6 bases, and 8 bases lay outside the gene matches. This CDR3 contains 15 residues. The CDR3 nucleotides read TGTGCCAGCAGAGACAGGGGTTTTTTGAATTCACCCCTCCACTTT. Translation gives CASRDRGFLNSPLHF.

The rearrangement links TRBV6-5 to TRBJ2-5; 7 bases line up with TRBD1. This CDR3 is built from 14 residues. Germline CDR1 MNHEY, CDR2 SVGAGI. After removal of 4 bases from V and 5 bases from J, the junction contained 7 bases not matched to a gene. CDR3 residues: CASSSLDRVETQYF. In DNA, the CDR3 is TGTGCCAGCAGTTCCCTTGACAGGGTTGAGACCCAGTACTTC.

The chain is built from TRBV4-1 and TRBJ2-7; the match to TRBD1 covers 7 bases. Germline trimming cut 3 bases from V and 4 bases from J; bases unmatched to any gene: 12. The length of the CDR3 is 16 residues. Germline V gene data show CDR1 as MGHRA and CDR2 as YSYEKL. CDR3 coding DNA: TGCGCCAGCAGCCAGGCCGTGGGGACAGCCGAGTACGAGCAGTACTTC. Amino acids: CASSQAVGTAEYEQYF.

This clone was seen a few times. V gene TRBV7-8 combines with J gene TRBJ2-7, with D possibly being TRBD1 (6 bases). CDR1 is SGHVS and CDR2 is FQNEAQ in the germline V gene. Trimming cost V 3 bases and J 4 bases, with 10 bases left between them. The CDR3 runs 13 residues. The CDR3 region has the DNA TGTGCCAGCAGCTTTCTCAGGGGTTACGAGCAGTACTTC. Translating it yields CASSFLRGYEQYF.

J is TRBJ1-1 and V is TRBV4-3; D might be TRBD1 (5 bases). Looked up from germline, CDR1 is LGHNA and CDR2 is YSLEER. Trimming pared 0 bases from V and 1 base from J, leaving 9 bases between. CDR3 length: 15 residues. The CDR3 protein is CASSQDRRGNTEAFF. The CDR3 DNA follows: TGCGCCAGCAGCCAAGATCGGAGGGGGAACACTGAAGCTTTCTTT.

The J gene is TRBJ1-5, the V gene TRBV7-8, with D unclear. Trimming left V 1 base short and J 8 bases short, with 9 bases between. Germline-derived CDR1 and CDR2 are SGHVS and FQNEAQ. The CDR3 is made up of 13 amino acids. The CDR3 DNA sequence: TGTGCCAGCAGCTTAGAGCGGGATAAGCCCCAGCATTTT. This gives the protein CASSLERDKPQHF.

This chain links TRBV18 with TRBJ1-2; no clear D gene. The CDR3 runs 13 residues. Germline CDR1 and CDR2: KGHSH and LQKENI. V lost 6 bases, J lost 5 bases, and 13 bases lay in between. The CDR3: CASSLRREYGYTF. As DNA, the CDR3 is TGTGCCAGCTCCCTAAGGCGGGAGTATGGCTACACCTTC.